This TCR beta chain was documented in a study of T cell repertoires in cytomegalovirus infection. Across the study: CMV epitopes in the study were HLA-C-restricted (recently identified) and HLA-B-restricted (well studied).

Study-level points and caveats: The ex vivo response showed dominance by HLA-C-restricted CMV-specific TCR beta clonotypes.

This CDR3 has 15 residues. Germline CDR1 reads DFQATT; CDR2 reads SNEGSKA (reference sequence). V was clipped by 0 bases and J by 4 bases; unmatched bases: 6. As for this clonotype: The antigen remains unidentified.

TCRdb independently ran MiXCR on the reads; one entry per CDR3 protein. The profile shows hundreds of thousands of distinct CDR3 sequences, 25% to 35% of them singletons. The chain has TRBV20-1 and TRBJ2-3, with 8 bases fitting TRBD2. The material was cultured PBMCs, obtained from culture after CMV antigen stimulation. This TCR was sampled from a human donor in good health (CMV status not recorded). Some clones in this sample may be carry-over from other donors' samples. CDR3 residues: CSARDRAGGADTQYF. CDR3 nucleotide sequence: TGCAGTGCTAGAGATAGGGCGGGAGGAGCAGATACGCAGTATTTT.